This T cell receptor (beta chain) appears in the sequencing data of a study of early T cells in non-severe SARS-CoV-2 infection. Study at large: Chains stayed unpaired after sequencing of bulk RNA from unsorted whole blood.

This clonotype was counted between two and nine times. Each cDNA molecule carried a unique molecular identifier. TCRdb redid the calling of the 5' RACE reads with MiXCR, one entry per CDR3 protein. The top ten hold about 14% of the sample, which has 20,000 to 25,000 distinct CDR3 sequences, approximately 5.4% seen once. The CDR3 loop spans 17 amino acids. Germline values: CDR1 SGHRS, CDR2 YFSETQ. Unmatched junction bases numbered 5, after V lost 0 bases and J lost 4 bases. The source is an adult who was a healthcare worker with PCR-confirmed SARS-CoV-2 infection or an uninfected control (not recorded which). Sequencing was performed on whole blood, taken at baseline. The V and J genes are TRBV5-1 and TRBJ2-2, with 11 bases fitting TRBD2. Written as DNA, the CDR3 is TGCGCCAGCAGCTTGGGCCTAGCGGGGGGTCCCACCGGGGAGCTGTTTTTT. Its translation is CASSLGLAGGPTGELFF.